The T cell receptor beta chain described here comes from a study of CD8+ T cells in alopecia areata. Study context: The tofacitinib course ran for 6 to 18 months and was followed by 6 months off drug. Findings and caveats of the study: It was lesional scalp, especially alopecia totalis/universalis, that showed higher clonality than normal scalp. Scalp specimens additionally yield sequences from normal skin's resident alphabeta T cells.

Sorting from PBMCs produced CD4+ and CD8+ T cells. CDR1 is LGHNT, CDR2 FRNRAP, per germline. This CDR3 contains 16 residues. V gave up 0 bases and J gave up 3 bases, with 13 bases separating them. RNA extraction was followed by reverse transcription into cDNA, which acted as the sequencing template. Clones were read by immunoSEQ multiplex PCR, and TCRdb kept only the in-frame ones, dropping some. The sample contains about 200,000 clones, 57% of which appear only once. About this clone itself: Its antigen remains unknown.

The receptor was isolated from a human donor with alopecia areata. Source: CD4+ T cells sorted from blood, taken at week 0. The chain joins TRBV12-5 to TRBJ2-3; maybe TRBD1 (5 bases). This CDR3 is CASGLVVTQGTDTQYF. The CDR3 nucleotides are TGTGCTAGTGGTTTGGTAGTCACCCAGGGAACAGATACGCAGTATTTT.